The source of this T cell receptor beta chain is a study of vaccination and CD4 T cells after COVID-19. Study-wide background: Two doses of either BNT162b2 or mRNA-1273 vaccine went to participants.

This clonotype has a handful of counts. Its target is unknown. The Oncomine TCR Beta short-read assay sequenced DNA from cultured CD4+ T cells. Someone extracted genomic DNA from cultured CD4+ T cells. From the PCR reads, TCRdb called clonotypes with MiXCR, one entry per CDR3 protein. The sample shows some 6,900 distinct CDR3 sequences, roughly a third of them seen only once. Treatment specified: roughly 10-day PBMC culture with coronavirus spike peptide pools or control peptides (ViraFEST assay). Harvesting of the unexposed donor's CD4+ T cells predated the COVID-19 pandemic (2011-2018). ViraFEST expanded antigen-specific T cells with peptide pools, then sequenced TCRs. The TCR sequence derives from a human donor in good health. The sequenced sample was CD4+ T cells from blood, cultured in vitro.

The CDR3 is CASSSLEPQETQYF. CDR3 DNA: TGCGCCAGCAGCTCCCTAGAGCCACAAGAGACCCAGTACTTC. The chain couples TRBV5-1 to TRBJ2-5, with no clear D. V shed 3 bases and J shed 2 bases, with 11 bases lying between them. Germline CDR1 is SGHRS and CDR2 is YFSETQ. The CDR3 spans 14 residues.